Below, 31 T cell receptor beta chains from the same sample are listed, as sequenced in a study of blood T cell repertoires in COVID-19. Some clones are missing from TCRdb's copy, which holds only in-frame ones; the method was immunoSEQ multiplex PCR. This table has roughly 20,000 clones, 83% appearing once. The source material was peripheral blood. The receptors originated from a human donor in a cohort sampled during active COVID-19.

The rearrangement uses TRBV7-3 and TRBJ1-1; 9 nucleotides line up with TRBD1. Germline V lookup: CDR1 SGHTA, CDR2 FQGTGA. The V segment lost 5 bases and the J segment 6 bases; nucleotides outside the gene matches: 4. The CDR3 has 13 amino acids. The DNA for the CDR3 is TGTGCCAGCAGCCCCGGGACAGGGTCTGAAGCTTTCTTT. It encodes CASSPGTGSEAFF. Drawing the rest from reference TRBV7-3 and TRBJ1-1, the complete variable domain is GAGVSQTPSNKVTEKGKYVELRCDPISGHTALYWYRQSLGQGPEFLIYFQGTGAADDSGLPNDRFFAVRPEGSVSTLKIQRTERGDSAVYLCASSPGTGSEAFFGQGTRLTVV.

In this sample, this clone turned up a few times. CDR3: CASSPREFNYGYTF. The CDR3 bases are TGTGCCAGCTCACCAAGAGAGTTTAACTATGGCTACACCTTC. The genes are TRBV18 and TRBJ1-2; D is undetermined. Looked up from germline, CDR1 is KGHSH and CDR2 is LQKENI. The CDR3 is 14 residues long. V was trimmed by 2 bases and J by 1 base, leaving 8 bases between them.

This chain links TRBV6-6 with TRBJ1-1; D not resolved. V dropped 2 bases and J dropped 2 bases, with 9 bases sitting between them. Per the germline V gene, CDR1 is MNHNY and CDR2 is SVGAGI (reference sequence). This CDR3 comprises 14 residues. For the CDR3, the DNA is TGTGCCAGCAGTTACGCGGAAGGAAACACTGAAGCTTTCTTT. Its protein product is CASSYAEGNTEAFF.

CDR3: CSASRDTEAFF. The CDR3 region has the DNA TGCAGTGCTAGCCGAGACACTGAAGCTTTCTTT. The chain has TRBV20-1 and TRBJ1-1; D uncertain. Per the germline V gene, CDR1 is DFQATT and CDR2 is SNEGSKA (reference sequence). V was clipped by 3 bases and J by 3 bases, with 5 bases between them. This CDR3 has 11 residues.

This clone was detected only once. The J gene is TRBJ1-3, the V gene TRBV5-4; D is undetermined. Per germline, CDR1 SGHNT and CDR2 YYREEE (reference sequence). The CDR3 contains 15 residues. Trimming cost V 4 bases and J 0 bases, with 11 bases left between them. The CDR3 protein is CASSHQANSGNTIYF. Here the CDR3 DNA reads TGTGCCAGCAGCCATCAGGCGAACTCTGGAAACACCATATATTTT.

The chain employs TRBV6-5 and TRBJ1-5; perhaps TRBD1 as D (5 bases). Trimming took off 5 bases at V and 4 bases at J, with 9 bases between the two ends. The CDR3 consists of 13 residues. The germline V gene encodes CDR1 MNHEY and CDR2 SVGAGI. The CDR3 bases are TGTGCCAGCAGTATGGACAAAAATCAGCCCCAGCATTTT. Translation gives CASSMDKNQPQHF.

The genes are TRBV4-1 and TRBJ1-3; D is ambiguous. Germline values: CDR1 MGHRA, CDR2 YSYEKL. The CDR3 is made up of 16 amino acids. V shed 0 bases and J shed 0 bases, with 9 bases lying between them. This CDR3 is CASSQDLTASGNTIYF. The CDR3 coding sequence is TGCGCCAGCAGCCAAGATTTAACAGCCTCTGGAAACACCATATATTTT.

The chain recombines TRBV6-1 with TRBJ2-6; 11 bases are a match to TRBD2. The trim removed 3 bases at V and 0 bases at J, leaving 4 bases unmatched. Germline-derived CDR1 and CDR2 are MNHNS and SASEGT. The CDR3 totals 18 residues. CDR3 in amino acids: CASSDTSGGPSGANVLTF. The CDR3 nucleotides are TGTGCCAGCAGTGATACTAGCGGGGGACCCTCTGGGGCCAACGTCCTGACTTTC.

This clone was counted once. The V gene is TRBV3-1 (or the pseudogene TRBV3-2), the J gene TRBJ2-7; 7 bases are a match to TRBD2. The trim removed 0 bases at V and 4 bases at J, leaving 9 bases unmatched. The CDR3 is 16 amino acids. Germline lookup yields CDR1 LGHDT and CDR2 YNNKEL (reference sequence). CDR3 nucleotide sequence: TGTGCCAGCAGCCAAGAACCCCTAGCGGCCGCATACGAGCAGTACTTC. Its protein product is CASSQEPLAAAYEQYF.

The CDR3 coding sequence is TGTGCCAGTAGTACCCCGGGGATAGGTGAGCAGTTCTTC. Translation: CASSTPGIGEQFF. J is TRBJ2-1 and V is TRBV19, with D perhaps matching TRBD2 (5 bases). Trimming removed 4 bases from V and 9 bases from J, with 13 bases in between. CDR3 size: 13 residues. From germline, CDR1 is LNHDA and CDR2 SQIVND (reference sequence).

The chain links TRBV6-5 to TRBJ1-1; D remains unclear. The CDR3 is 14 amino acids. Trimming removed 2 bases from V and 8 bases from J, with 15 bases in between. The germline CDR1 and CDR2 sequences are MNHEY and SVGAGI. DNA of the CDR3: TGTGCCAGCAGTTACCGGGGTAATACTAGGGAAGCTTTCTTT. As protein: CASSYRGNTREAFF.

The V and J genes are TRBV19 and TRBJ1-2; 8 bases align to TRBD1. Trimming at V came to 5 bases and at J to 7 bases, leaving 6 bases not matched to a gene. The CDR3 contains 13 residues. The germline gives CDR1 LNHDA, CDR2 SQIVND (reference sequence). CDR3 residues: CASSLTGDGGYTF. CDR3 coding DNA: TGTGCCAGTAGTTTGACAGGGGATGGTGGCTACACCTTC. The variable domain in full, completed from reference TRBV19 and TRBJ1-2, reads DGGITQSPKYLFRKEGQNVTLSCEQNLNHDAMYWYRQDPGQGLRLIYYSQIVNDFQKGDIAEGYSVSREKKESFPLTVTSAQKNPTAFYLCASSLTGDGGYTFGSGTRLTVV.

The chain combines TRBV7-2 with TRBJ2-5; D not certain. Germline CDR1 is SGHTA and CDR2 is FQGNSA. This CDR3 comprises 12 residues. Between the trimmed V and J ends, which lost 4 bases and 6 bases, there was a span of 9 bases. DNA of the CDR3: TGTGCCAGCAGCTATCCCATCCAGACCCAGTACTTC. This gives the protein CASSYPIQTQYF.

The V and J genes are TRBV29-1 and TRBJ2-3; the match to TRBD2 covers 15 bases. The length of the CDR3 is 19 residues. J lost 4 bases, V lost 6 bases, and 17 bases had no gene match. Germline V CDR1 and CDR2: SQVTM, ANQGSEA. The CDR3 nucleotides read TGCAGCGTCTATAGGACTAGCGGGGGGGAATGGAGCGGCGCAGATACGCAGTATTTT. It specifies CSVYRTSGGEWSGADTQYF.

The chain links TRBV14 to TRBJ1-2; D remains unclear. V gave up 4 bases and J gave up 7 bases, with 13 bases separating them. The CDR3 has 13 amino acids. CDR1 SGHDN and CDR2 FVKESK come from the germline V gene. Written as DNA, the CDR3 is TGTGCCAGCAGCCCCGGCGTCCGGGGTGGCTACACCTTC. This translates into CASSPGVRGGYTF.

The V gene is TRBV7-2, the J gene TRBJ2-7, with 10 bases matching TRBD1. Germline-derived CDR1 and CDR2 are SGHTA and FQGNSA. The CDR3 has 13 residues. The J segment lost 3 bases and the V segment lost 8 bases, leaving 4 bases of the junction unmatched. CDR3 coding DNA: TGTGCCAGCGGTCGGGACAGGGGCTACGAGCAGTACTTC. Protein product: CASGRDRGYEQYF.

The table lists this clone with a count of one. The chain employs TRBV6-5 and TRBJ1-5, with 8 bases that match TRBD1. Germline lookup yields CDR1 MNHEY and CDR2 SVGAGI. Losses at the gene ends were 0 bases for V and 6 bases for J; bases not matched to a gene: 4. The CDR3 spans 15 residues. Here the CDR3 DNA reads TGTGCCAGCAGTTACTCCGGACAGGGAAGTCAGCCCCAGCATTTT. Its translation is CASSYSGQGSQPQHF.

The chain joins TRBV18 to TRBJ2-7, with TRBD2 matching 14 bases. Trimming at V came to 4 bases and at J to 7 bases, leaving 18 bases not matched to a gene. The germline V gene has CDR1 KGHSH and CDR2 LQKENI. CDR3 length equals 19 residues. CDR3 nucleotides: TGTGCCAGCTCACTCGCCCAGGGACTAGCGGGGGCCGACGGGAGGGAGCAGTACTTC. This translates into CASSLAQGLAGADGREQYF.

The V and J genes are TRBV11-2 and TRBJ1-6, with D possibly TRBD1 on 5 matching bases. Germline lookup yields CDR1 SGHAT and CDR2 FQNNGV. Trimming left V 1 base short and J 11 bases short, with 12 bases between. This CDR3 has 14 residues. The CDR3 protein is CASSLGTRQPPLHF. The DNA for the CDR3 is TGTGCCAGCAGCTTAGGCACCCGACAGCCACCCCTCCACTTT.

This chain joins TRBV5-5 and TRBJ2-2; 8 bases are shared with TRBD1. Germline V CDR1 and CDR2: SGHKS, YYEKEE (reference sequence). The CDR3 totals 17 residues. V lost 3 bases, J lost 1 base, and 8 bases stayed unmatched. Written as DNA, the CDR3 is TGTGCCAGCAGCTCGCCTTTGACAGGGGTGAACACCGGGGAGCTGTTTTTT. As protein: CASSSPLTGVNTGELFF.

CDR3 sequence: CASSRSRHNEQFF. The CDR3 nucleotides are TGTGCCAGCAGCCGCTCGCGGCACAATGAGCAGTTCTTC. V usage is TRBV12-3 or TRBV12-4 and J usage is TRBJ2-1; D remains ambiguous. The V gene lost 6 bases and the J gene lost 5 bases, with 11 bases spanning the gap. The CDR3 covers 13 residues.

The chain has TRBV18 and TRBJ1-2; D is uncertain. The CDR3 has 14 residues. V was shortened by 5 bases and J by 1 base, with 11 bases between the two germline ends. Germline assignment: CDR1 KGHSH and CDR2 LQKENI. The CDR3 here is CASSTVPDNYGYTF. The CDR3 nucleotides read TGTGCCAGCTCAACCGTACCAGATAACTATGGCTACACCTTC. The full variable domain, in which reference TRBV18 and TRBJ1-2 provide the parts outside the CDR3, is NAGVMQNPRHLVRRRGQEARLRCSPMKGHSHVYWYRQLPEEGLKFMVYLQKENIIDESGMPKERFSAEFPKEGPSILRIQQVVRGDSAAYFCASSTVPDNYGYTFGSGTRLTVV.

The V call is TRBV5-1, the J call TRBJ1-2; 7 bases match TRBD1. Germline trimming cut 3 bases from V and 7 bases from J; bases unmatched to any gene: 12. Germline V gene lookup returns CDR1 SGHRS and CDR2 YFSETQ. This CDR3 is built from 15 residues. The CDR3 bases are TGCGCCAGCAGCTACTCCGGGACAGATATGGGTGGCTACACCTTC. This gives the protein CASSYSGTDMGGYTF. The full variable domain, completed using reference TRBV5-1 and TRBJ1-2, is KAGVTQTPRYLIKTRGQQVTLSCSPISGHRSVSWYQQTPGQGLQFLFEYFSETQRNKGNFPGRFSGRQFSNSRSEMNVSTLELGDSALYLCASSYSGTDMGGYTFGSGTRLTVV.

This sequence joins TRBV12-3 or TRBV12-4 and TRBJ2-2; D remains unclear. Trimming cost V 6 bases and J 6 bases, with 8 bases left between them. The CDR3 totals 12 residues. The CDR3 sequence: CASSPSAGELFF. Written as DNA, the CDR3 is TGTGCCAGCAGCCCTTCCGCCGGGGAGCTGTTTTTT.

The V gene is TRBV24-1, the J gene TRBJ2-2; 13 bases are a match to TRBD2. Germline values: CDR1 KGHDR, CDR2 SFDVKD. There are 17 residues in the CDR3. The V segment lost 1 base and the J segment 8 bases; nucleotides outside the gene matches: 6. CDR3 in amino acids: CATSDFRTSGGQGELFF. CDR3 sequence (DNA): TGTGCCACCAGTGATTTTCGGACTAGCGGGGGTCAAGGGGAGCTGTTTTTT.

This chain uses TRBV7-2 with TRBJ2-7, with 7 positions matching TRBD2. The CDR3 has 15 amino acids. V trimming: 1 base; J trimming: 2 bases; junction bases outside the gene matches: 5. CDR1 and CDR2 from the germline V gene are SGHTA and FQGNSA. CDR3 bases: TGTGCCAGCAGCTTAGGGCTAGCGGTAACCTACGAGCAGTACTTC. Amino acid sequence: CASSLGLAVTYEQYF.

The rearrangement uses TRBV5-1 and TRBJ2-7; 10 positions match TRBD2. V trimming: 2 bases; J trimming: 4 bases; junction bases outside the gene matches: 6. There are 15 residues in the CDR3. Per germline, CDR1 SGHRS and CDR2 YFSETQ. CDR3 nucleotides: TGCGCCAGCAGCTTCAAAAGCGGGGGGGAGTACGAGCAGTACTTC. This translates into CASSFKSGGEYEQYF.

This clone was found a few times. The gene calls are TRBV20-1 and TRBJ2-4, with D possibly being TRBD1 (7 bases). This CDR3 spans 15 amino acids. Germline CDR1 reads DFQATT; CDR2 reads SNEGSKA (reference sequence). Between the trimmed V and J ends, which lost 3 bases and 2 bases, there was a span of 14 bases. The chain's CDR3 is CSASRQGGTKNIQYF. CDR3 DNA: TGCAGTGCTAGTAGACAGGGAGGAACCAAAAACATTCAGTACTTC.

V and J are TRBV5-1 and TRBJ1-4, with 9 bases aligning to TRBD1. This CDR3 comprises 19 residues. J was trimmed by 3 bases and V by 4 bases; bases with no gene match: 16. CDR1 and CDR2 (germline): SGHRS, YFSETQ. The CDR3 loop is CASSPMIIWTGAPNEKLFF. CDR3 nucleotide sequence: TGCGCCAGCAGCCCAATGATCATCTGGACAGGGGCCCCTAATGAAAAACTGTTTTTT.

V gene TRBV6-2 or TRBV6-3 combines with J gene TRBJ2-3; the match to TRBD2 covers 7 bases. This CDR3 region has 14 residues. The V and J ends lost 2 bases and 4 bases, in that order; junction bases with no gene match: 3. Germline assignment: CDR1 MNHEY and CDR2 SVGEGT. This CDR3 reads CASSYGGGADTQYF. DNA of the CDR3: TGTGCCAGCAGTTACGGCGGGGGTGCAGATACGCAGTATTTT.

This clone was observed once. This sequence joins TRBV14 and TRBJ2-3, with 15 bases fitting TRBD2. The V segment lost 2 bases and the J segment 8 bases; nucleotides outside the gene matches: 2. The CDR3 has 15 amino acids. Germline values: CDR1 SGHDN, CDR2 FVKESK. The CDR3 region is CASSQTGLAGGTQYF. As DNA, the CDR3 is TGTGCCAGCAGCCAAACGGGACTAGCGGGGGGTACGCAGTATTTT.